The rows below give T cell receptor beta chains drawn from one sample of a study of blood T cell repertoires in COVID-19. Using immunoSEQ multiplex PCR, the repertoire was profiled, and TCRdb retains in-frame clones only, with some absent. Among around 150,000 clones listed, roughly 81% were seen once. Sequenced material: PBMCs or T cells enriched from blood (not recorded which). These receptor sequences come from a woman aged 45 to 65 with acute COVID-19. The CDR3 runs from the conserved cysteine through the conserved F or W. Each record gives: J gene, D gene, V gene, clone size, CDR3 protein, CDR3 DNA. The D gene is left open where the match is weak. Clone size is shown for a subset of rows, as once, few, many or a class of expanded clone.

J: TRBJ1-2; D: TRBD1; V: TRBV4-3; size: .; CDR3: CASSQELPPGTGRGYTF; DNA: TGCGCCAGCAGCCAGGAACTTCCCCCCGGGACAGGCAGAGGCTACACCTTC
J: TRBJ2-7; D: .; V: TRBV6-2/TRBV6-3; size: .; CDR3: CASSQGGEQYF; DNA: TGTGCCAGCAGTCAGGGTGGGGAGCAGTACTTC
J: TRBJ2-3; D: TRBD2; V: TRBV27; size: .; CDR3: CASSFWTSASDTQYF; DNA: TGTGCCAGCAGTTTTTGGACTAGCGCGTCAGATACGCAGTATTTT
J: TRBJ1-1; D: TRBD1; V: TRBV19; size: .; CDR3: CASTTYGTGGTEAFF; DNA: TGTGCCAGTACTACCTACGGGACAGGGGGAACTGAAGCTTTCTTT
J: TRBJ1-2; D: TRBD1; V: TRBV7-2; size: .; CDR3: CASSLTGGIGYTF; DNA: TGTGCCAGCAGCTTAACAGGGGGCATTGGCTACACCTTC
J: TRBJ2-5; D: TRBD2; V: TRBV5-1; size: .; CDR3: CASSPGTSGREETQYF; DNA: TGCGCCAGCAGCCCAGGGACTAGCGGGAGGGAAGAGACCCAGTACTTC
J: TRBJ2-3; D: TRBD1; V: TRBV7-2; size: .; CDR3: CASSPQGARTDTQYF; DNA: TGTGCCAGCAGCCCACAGGGGGCGCGCACAGATACGCAGTATTTT
J: TRBJ1-6; D: .; V: TRBV7-9; size: .; CDR3: CASSHGQTYSPLHF; DNA: TGTGCCAGCAGCCACGGACAGACCTATTCACCCCTCCACTTT
J: TRBJ2-5; D: TRBD2; V: TRBV5-1; size: .; CDR3: CASSFSSLSGAWETQYF; DNA: TGCGCCAGCAGCTTCTCCTCTCTTAGCGGGGCCTGGGAGACCCAGTACTTC
J: TRBJ2-1; D: TRBD1; V: TRBV5-8; size: .; CDR3: CASSLFGTGNNEQFF; DNA: TGTGCCAGCAGCTTGTTCGGGACAGGGAACAATGAGCAGTTCTTC
J: TRBJ1-4; D: .; V: TRBV6-1; size: .; CDR3: CASSDRAPNEKLFF; DNA: TGTGCCAGCAGTGACAGGGCTCCTAATGAAAAACTGTTTTTT
J: TRBJ2-7; D: TRBD2; V: TRBV3-1/TRBV3-2; size: .; CDR3: CASSQDGGDYEQYF; DNA: TGTGCCAGCAGCCAAGATGGGGGGGACTACGAGCAGTACTTC
J: TRBJ2-7; D: TRBD2; V: TRBV19; size: .; CDR3: CASSIFSGMASGRTSSYEQYF; DNA: TGTGCCAGTAGTATATTTTCAGGGATGGCGAGCGGGAGAACCAGCTCCTACGAGCAGTACTTC
J: TRBJ1-5; D: .; V: TRBV7-2; size: few; CDR3: CASSLDRGGGQPQHF; DNA: TGTGCCAGCAGCTTAGATAGGGGGGGAGGGCAGCCCCAGCATTTT
J: TRBJ2-1; D: .; V: TRBV11-2; size: once; CDR3: CASSLGGLLFF; DNA: TGTGCCAGCAGCTTAGGGGGACTCCTCTTCTTC
J: TRBJ2-1; D: .; V: TRBV5-8; size: .; CDR3: CASSSPFQGRNEQFF; DNA: TGTGCCAGCAGCTCGCCCTTCCAGGGGCGCAATGAGCAGTTCTTC
J: TRBJ1-1; D: .; V: TRBV28; size: few; CDR3: CASSLPRANTEAFF; DNA: TGTGCCAGCAGTTTACCCAGGGCGAACACTGAAGCTTTCTTT
J: TRBJ2-3; D: TRBD2; V: TRBV7-9; size: .; CDR3: CASSLGGLAAFTDTQYF; DNA: TGTGCCAGCAGCTTGGGGGGACTAGCGGCTTTCACAGATACGCAGTATTTT
J: TRBJ2-5; D: TRBD1; V: TRBV19; size: .; CDR3: CASSRPTGEETQYF; DNA: TGTGCCAGTAGTCGACCGACAGGGGAAGAGACCCAGTACTTC
J: TRBJ2-7; D: TRBD1; V: TRBV19; size: once; CDR3: CASSIGTGDYEQYF; DNA: TGTGCCAGTAGTATAGGGACAGGGGACTACGAGCAGTACTTC
J: TRBJ1-1; D: .; V: TRBV12-3/TRBV12-4; size: .; CDR3: CASSPPQGEAFF; DNA: TGTGCCAGCAGCCCACCCCAGGGCGAAGCTTTCTTT
J: TRBJ1-1; D: TRBD1; V: TRBV18; size: .; CDR3: CASSQRTGGLMNTEAFF; DNA: TGTGCCAGCTCACAACGGACAGGGGGGCTCATGAACACTGAAGCTTTCTTT
J: TRBJ2-2; D: TRBD1; V: TRBV5-8; size: .; CDR3: CASSPGDRADTGELFF; DNA: TGTGCCAGCAGCCCAGGGGACAGGGCGGACACCGGGGAGCTGTTTTTT
J: TRBJ1-2; D: TRBD1; V: TRBV29-1; size: .; CDR3: CSVVRDRGWGYTF; DNA: TGCAGCGTTGTCCGGGACAGGGGATGGGGCTACACCTTC
J: TRBJ2-3; D: .; V: TRBV6-1; size: .; CDR3: CASSEGQSGADTQYF; DNA: TGTGCCAGCAGCGAAGGACAGTCCGGCGCAGATACGCAGTATTTT
J: TRBJ2-1; D: .; V: TRBV5-1; size: .; CDR3: CASSLGEPYNEQFF; DNA: TGCGCCAGCAGCTTGGGGGAGCCCTACAATGAGCAGTTCTTC
J: TRBJ2-1; D: .; V: TRBV3-1/TRBV3-2; size: .; CDR3: CASSQVGLVPPYNEQFF; DNA: TGTGCCAGCAGCCAAGTGGGACTGGTCCCGCCCTACAATGAGCAGTTCTTC
J: TRBJ2-5; D: .; V: TRBV10-2; size: .; CDR3: CASSEVGALGETQYF; DNA: TGCGCCAGCAGTGAAGTGGGGGCCCTCGGAGAGACCCAGTACTTC
J: TRBJ2-5; D: TRBD2; V: TRBV7-2; size: .; CDR3: CASSGDYQETQYF; DNA: TGTGCCAGCAGCGGGGACTATCAAGAGACCCAGTACTTC
J: TRBJ2-7; D: TRBD2; V: TRBV27; size: .; CDR3: CASSIGLAGGRGGYEQYF; DNA: TGTGCCAGCAGTATCGGACTAGCGGGAGGCCGGGGGGGCTACGAGCAGTACTTC
J: TRBJ2-3; D: .; V: TRBV6-1; size: .; CDR3: CASSEIQGPDTQYF; DNA: TGTGCCAGCAGTGAAATCCAGGGGCCAGATACGCAGTATTTT
J: TRBJ2-3; D: TRBD1; V: TRBV5-1; size: once; CDR3: CASSFSQTGGDTQYF; DNA: TGCGCCAGCAGCTTTTCACAAACAGGGGGTGATACGCAGTATTTT
J: TRBJ2-7; D: TRBD2; V: TRBV11-2; size: .; CDR3: CASSLDQAGVSHEQYF; DNA: TGTGCCAGCAGCTTAGATCAGGCGGGAGTTTCCCACGAGCAGTACTTC